The next 24 T cell receptor beta chains were all read from a single sample in a study of circulating and synovial CD4+ cells in juvenile arthritis. Profiled with immunoSEQ multiplex PCR; TCRdb holds only in-frame clones, not every one. The repertoire holds roughly 13,000 clones, with 75% to 90% as singletons. The sequenced material came from CD4+ T cells from synovial fluid. These receptors were obtained from a human patient with juvenile idiopathic arthritis. Some clones in this sample may be carry-over from other donors' samples.

The chain is built from TRBV15 and TRBJ2-2, with a tentative D call TRBD2 (5 bases). Germline V gene lookup returns CDR1 LNHNV and CDR2 YYDKDF (reference sequence). V gave up 7 bases and J gave up 4 bases, with 13 bases separating them. The CDR3 sequence is 14 residues long. The CDR3 nucleotides are TGTGCCACCACCGGCCGGGAAGTCACCGGGGAGCTGTTTTTT. Translated, it gives CATTGREVTGELFF.

The chain employs TRBV5-1 and TRBJ1-6, with D possibly TRBD1 on 6 matching bases. CDR1 is SGHRS and CDR2 is YFSETQ in the germline V gene. CDR3 length: 16 amino acids. The germline V and J ends were trimmed by 2 bases and 0 bases, with 9 bases remaining between them. CDR3 sequence (DNA): TGCGCCAGCAGCTTTGGACAGAGCTCCTATAATTCACCCCTCCACTTT. Its protein is CASSFGQSSYNSPLHF. Full variable domain (rest looked up from reference TRBV5-1 and TRBJ1-6): KAGVTQTPRYLIKTRGQQVTLSCSPISGHRSVSWYQQTPGQGLQFLFEYFSETQRNKGNFPGRFSGRQFSNSRSEMNVSTLELGDSALYLCASSFGQSSYNSPLHFGNGTRLTVT.

J is TRBJ1-3 and V is TRBV27; D may be TRBD1 (6 bases). Germline loops: CDR1 MNHEY, CDR2 SMNVEV (reference sequence). CDR3 size: 13 residues. The germline V and J ends were trimmed by 6 bases and 3 bases, with 9 bases remaining between them. The CDR3 region is CASSGTSGNTIYF. The CDR3 region has the DNA TGTGCCAGCAGCGGGACAAGTGGAAACACCATATATTTT.

The V and J genes are TRBV4-2 and TRBJ1-1; no reliable D call. V lost 0 bases and J 5 bases, leaving 13 bases between the germline ends. Germline loops: CDR1 LGHNA, CDR2 YNFKEQ. The CDR3 totals 15 residues. Written as DNA, the CDR3 is TGTGCCAGCAGCCAAGATTCAAGTACATTAACTGAAGCTTTCTTT. Protein sequence: CASSQDSSTLTEAFF.

This chain joins TRBV19 and TRBJ1-1, with 8 bases aligning to TRBD1. J gave up 6 bases and V 7 bases, and 28 bases lay outside the gene matches. Per the germline V gene, CDR1 is LNHDA and CDR2 is SQIVND (reference sequence). This CDR3 is 20 amino acids long. The CDR3 DNA follows: TGTGCCAGTACCCCCCTTCAGGGGGCCCGGGACAGCCTCCGCAGGGCTGAAGCTTTCTTT. Protein: CASTPLQGARDSLRRAEAFF.

V and J are TRBV19 and TRBJ1-5; the D gene is possibly TRBD1 (5 bases). The CDR3 sequence is 15 residues long. V was clipped by 3 bases and J by 2 bases, with 11 bases between them. Germline assignment: CDR1 LNHDA and CDR2 SQIVND (reference sequence). CDR3 nucleotide sequence: TGTGCCAGTAGTATGGGCGGGGGTCGCAATCAGCCCCAGCATTTT. It encodes CASSMGGGRNQPQHF.

The chain has TRBV6-5 and TRBJ1-2; no clear D. Trimming stripped 6 bases from V and 5 bases from J, with 16 bases between. CDR3 size: 14 residues. The germline gives CDR1 MNHEY, CDR2 SVGAGI. The CDR3 protein is CASSPYMREYGYTF. DNA of the CDR3: TGTGCCAGCAGCCCGTATATGAGGGAATATGGCTACACCTTC.

This clone was recorded a few times. The V gene is TRBV19, the J gene TRBJ1-4; 7 bases agree with TRBD1. There are 14 residues in the CDR3. CDR1 is LNHDA and CDR2 is SQIVND in the germline V gene (reference sequence). After removal of 6 bases from V and 8 bases from J, the junction contained 9 bases not matched to a gene. CDR3 region: CASRNRGFEEKLFF. The CDR3, as DNA: TGTGCCAGTAGGAACAGGGGTTTTGAGGAAAAACTGTTTTTT. The full variable domain, in which reference TRBV19 and TRBJ1-4 provide the parts outside the CDR3, is DGGITQSPKYLFRKEGQNVTLSCEQNLNHDAMYWYRQDPGQGLRLIYYSQIVNDFQKGDIAEGYSVSREKKESFPLTVTSAQKNPTAFYLCASRNRGFEEKLFFGSGTQLSVL.

The V call is TRBV11-3, the J call TRBJ2-5; 7 bases agree with TRBD2. V dropped 2 bases and J dropped 3; count of bases not matched to a gene: 3. CDR3 length: 14 amino acids. CDR1 and CDR2 from the germline V gene are SGHNT and YENEEA. The CDR3 nucleotides read TGTGCCAGCAGCTTAAGTGGGAGGGAAGAGACCCAGTACTTC. It translates to CASSLSGREETQYF. Based on the CDR3 plus reference TRBV11-3 and TRBJ2-5, the full variable domain is EAGVVQSPRYKIIEKKQPVAFWCNPISGHNTLYWYLQNLGQGPELLIRYENEEAVDDSQLPKDRFSAERLKGVDSTLKIQPAELGDSAVYLCASSLSGREETQYFGPGTRLLVL.

The chain is built from TRBV28 and TRBJ1-4; 7 nucleotides match TRBD1. Looked up from germline, CDR1 is MDHEN and CDR2 is SYDVKM. J gave up 7 bases and V 6 bases, and 11 bases lay outside the gene matches. The CDR3 is 15 residues long. The CDR3 sequence is CASRTTGTVSEKLFF. In DNA, the CDR3 is TGTGCCAGCAGGACTACCGGGACAGTCAGTGAAAAACTGTTTTTT.

The chain uses TRBV11-3 and TRBJ1-2; D unresolved. The CDR3 spans 13 residues. V lost 1 base, J lost 4 bases, and 7 bases lay in between. Germline lookup yields CDR1 SGHNT and CDR2 YENEEA. The CDR3 spells CASSLAEGYGYTF. CDR3 nucleotides: TGTGCCAGCAGCTTAGCCGAGGGCTATGGCTACACCTTC.

This clone was seen once. The chain links TRBV6-4 to TRBJ1-2; D gene ambiguous. Between the trimmed V and J ends, which lost 3 bases and 13 bases, there was a span of 21 bases. Germline lookup yields CDR1 MRHNA and CDR2 SNTAGT. CDR3 length: 14 residues. The CDR3 DNA reads TGTGCCAGCAGTGAATCCTCGACAAGGTTTTTGATCACCTTC. Amino acids: CASSESSTRFLITF.

The rearrangement uses TRBV6-1 and TRBJ1-5, with D possibly being TRBD1 (5 bases). V shed 3 bases and J shed 3 bases, with 9 bases lying between them. The CDR3 consists of 14 residues. Germline lookup yields CDR1 MNHNS and CDR2 SASEGT. CDR3: CASSDKGVNQPQHF. CDR3 sequence (DNA): TGTGCCAGCAGTGACAAAGGGGTCAATCAGCCCCAGCATTTT.

In its sample, this clone was seen once. This chain joins TRBV5-4 and TRBJ2-7; maybe TRBD1 (5 bases). This CDR3 has 16 residues. Trimming took off 0 bases at V and 0 bases at J, with 13 bases between the two ends. The germline CDR1 and CDR2 sequences are SGHNT and YYREEE (reference sequence). The CDR3 sequence: CASSLAAGIISYEQYF. CDR3 bases: TGTGCCAGCAGCTTGGCCGCAGGGATAATCTCCTACGAGCAGTACTTC.

This clone showed up just a few times. The chain combines TRBV4-3 with TRBJ1-2; D remains unclear. The CDR3 is 14 residues long. Germline CDR1 reads LGHNA; CDR2 reads YSLEER. V was cut by 0 bases and J by 8 bases, with 13 bases left in between. The CDR3 nucleotides are TGCGCCAGCAGCCAAGATCACGGCTCGGGGGGCTACACCTTC. It is translated as CASSQDHGSGGYTF.

This clone has a handful of counts. CDR3 loop: CASSMTSGSYNEQFF. The DNA of the CDR3 is TGTGCCAGTAGTATGACTAGCGGGAGCTACAATGAGCAGTTCTTC. The chain employs TRBV19 and TRBJ2-1, with 12 positions matching TRBD2. The V and J ends lost 3 bases and 3 bases, in that order; junction bases with no gene match: 0. The CDR3 runs 15 residues. The germline V gene has CDR1 LNHDA and CDR2 SQIVND (reference sequence).

The chain uses TRBV10-3 and TRBJ2-3; D might be TRBD2 (6 bases). The CDR3 is 15 residues long. The germline V gene has CDR1 ENHRY and CDR2 SYGVKD. Trimming removed 2 bases at V and 8 bases at J, with 17 bases between. The CDR3 protein is CAISEMGGAGGTQYF. CDR3 sequence (DNA): TGTGCCATCAGTGAGATGGGCGGGGCCGGGGGTACGCAGTATTTT.

The rearrangement joins TRBV15 to TRBJ2-2, with 9 bases lining up with TRBD1. Germline CDR1 LNHNV, CDR2 YYDKDF (reference sequence). The V and J ends lost 3 bases and 5 bases, in that order; junction bases with no gene match: 4. The CDR3 runs 15 residues. CDR3 coding DNA: TGTGCCACCAGCAGGGACAGGGGAATAACCGGGGAGCTGTTTTTT. This encodes CATSRDRGITGELFF.

The chain links TRBV25-1 to TRBJ2-7; 10 nucleotides line up with TRBD1. The V and J ends lost 3 bases and 2 bases, in that order; junction bases with no gene match: 13. CDR1 is MGHDK, CDR2 SYGVNS, per germline. There are 18 residues in the CDR3. The CDR3 DNA is TGTGCCAGCAGTGACTTCGCGGAAGGGACAGGGGACCCCTACGAGCAGTACTTC. This encodes CASSDFAEGTGDPYEQYF.

The sample holds a few counts of this clone. This rearrangement joins TRBV6-5 to TRBJ2-1; D perhaps matches TRBD2 (5 bases). Germline V gene data show CDR1 as MNHEY and CDR2 as SVGAGI. V was clipped by 2 bases and J by 4 bases, with 9 bases between them. There are 14 residues in the CDR3. Here the CDR3 DNA reads TGTGCCAGCAGTTACGCCAGCGGTTACAATGAGCAGTTCTTC. Amino acid sequence: CASSYASGYNEQFF.

With regard to this clone: The same CDR3 is also encoded by other DNA sequences in this sample. The chain is built from TRBV6-5 and TRBJ1-6, with 7 bases lining up with TRBD1. In germline, CDR1 is MNHEY, CDR2 SVGAGI. J lost 8 bases, V lost 5 bases, and 9 bases had no gene match. The CDR3 has 15 amino acids. The CDR3 region has the DNA TGTGCCAGCAGTCCCCGACAGGGAGGTTATTCACCCCTCCACTTT. It encodes CASSPRQGGYSPLHF.

The chain carries TRBV18 and TRBJ2-1, with TRBD2 matching over 12 bases. The length of the CDR3 is 18 residues. CDR1 and CDR2 from the germline V gene are KGHSH and LQKENI. J lost 7 bases, V lost 3 bases, and 13 bases had no gene match. The CDR3 sequence is CASSPLRPGTSGQNEQFF. For the CDR3, the DNA is TGTGCCAGCTCACCTCTACGCCCCGGGACTAGCGGGCAGAATGAGCAGTTCTTC.

The chain combines TRBV11-2 with TRBJ2-1; 9 positions agree with TRBD2. The CDR3 runs 14 residues. Germline CDR1 reads SGHAT; CDR2 reads FQNNGV. J lost 4 bases, V lost 7 bases, and 5 bases had no gene match. CDR3 coding DNA: TGTGCCAGCATCCGCGCGGGGGGGTACAATGAGCAGTTCTTC. This translates into CASIRAGGYNEQFF.

Only a few counts were recorded for this clone. This sequence joins TRBV10-3 and TRBJ1-1; no clear D. This CDR3 has 12 residues. Trimming cost V 8 bases and J 3 bases, with 10 bases left between them. CDR1 is ENHRY, CDR2 SYGVKD, per germline. The CDR3 DNA reads TGTGCCATCGGACTGAAGGACACTGAAGCTTTCTTT. Its translation is CAIGLKDTEAFF.